This TCR beta chain is from a study of beta chain features in type 1 diabetes. Study results and limitations: The VDJ junctions of type 1 diabetes patients carried fewer insertions and more deletions.

Germline loops: CDR1 SNHLY, CDR2 FYNNEI. Trimming pared 7 bases from V and 0 bases from J, leaving 12 bases between. This CDR3 contains 14 residues. As to this clone: The antigen is undetermined.

The isolated RNA, all of it, was reverse transcribed, so expressed TCRB transcripts were what got sequenced. About 3.5 million reads per sample on average were obtained from naive, central memory and regulatory T cell samples. Sequenced by immunoSEQ multiplex PCR; TCRdb stores in-frame clones only, minus some. This sample has tens of thousands of clones, with almost 70% found just once. It was one heparinised blood draw, averaging about 0.12 L, that each donor gave. The material sequenced was Tregs from blood. This chain uses TRBV2 with TRBJ1-1, with D perhaps TRBD1 (5 bases). This receptor was obtained from a woman in her forties in good health. The CDR3, as DNA: TGTGCCAGCACAGGGATGAACATGAACACTGAAGCTTTCTTT. Its translation: CASTGMNMNTEAFF.